The clone carrying this TCR beta chain has more than one count but fewer than ten. The antigen is not known. It was the library that attached unique molecular identifiers to individual cDNA molecules. One entry per CDR3 protein, called by TCRdb with MiXCR from the RACE reads. The sample has about 380,000 distinct CDR3 sequences; under 6.5% are singletons. This entry is derived from a study of human T cells and chemical hapten exposure. Time point denoted: patch test 2, 6 weeks after DPC sensitization. The sample's treatment: therapeutic diphenylcyclopropenone sensitization with weekly scalp DPC. This CDR3 spans 16 amino acids. Per the germline V gene, CDR1 is KGHDR and CDR2 is SFDVKD. Unmatched junction bases numbered 4, after V lost 2 bases and J lost 3 bases. General study results and limits: TCRs at a frequency above 1 in 1000 stayed unchanged with DPC sensitization.

This receptor was identified in a woman younger than 30 with alopecia areata. Some clones in this sample may be carry-over from other donors' samples. The chain employs TRBV24-1 and TRBJ2-3, with 10 nucleotides matching TRBD1. The sequenced sample was whole blood, obtained in connection with sensitization to the hapten diphenylcyclopropenone (DPC). CDR3 in amino acids: CATSDWGTGETDTQYF. The CDR3 nucleotides read TGTGCCACCAGTGATTGGGGGACAGGGGAAACAGATACGCAGTATTTT.